This T cell receptor (beta chain) was recovered during a study of blood T cell repertoires in COVID-19. About the study: The United States, Italy and Spain provided the acute and convalescent COVID-19 samples. T cells, B-cell-depleted T cells, or PBMCs provided the cDNA or gDNA that served as material.

In the source study's methods: Researchers report that nucleated cell counts were estimated from reference gene primer amplification. The data were produced by immunoSEQ multiplex PCR, yet TCRdb's version contains in-frame clones alone and is incomplete. V, J and clone size were drawn from that table, and D and trimming were deduced from the DNA. The sample carries some 250,000 clones, 70% to 90% recorded once. This CDR3 has 15 amino acids. V was cut by 1 base and J by 1 base, with 10 bases left in between. Germline CDR1 reads LNHNV; CDR2 reads YYDKDF (reference sequence). The V and J genes are TRBV15 and TRBJ1-1; a weak D match, TRBD1 (6 bases). The sequence was collected from a woman aged 40-49 years who had recovered from COVID-19. The specimen sequenced was peripheral blood. The chain's CDR3 is CATSRGPGQNTEAFF. The CDR3 coding sequence is TGTGCCACCAGCAGAGGACCGGGACAGAACACTGAAGCTTTCTTT.